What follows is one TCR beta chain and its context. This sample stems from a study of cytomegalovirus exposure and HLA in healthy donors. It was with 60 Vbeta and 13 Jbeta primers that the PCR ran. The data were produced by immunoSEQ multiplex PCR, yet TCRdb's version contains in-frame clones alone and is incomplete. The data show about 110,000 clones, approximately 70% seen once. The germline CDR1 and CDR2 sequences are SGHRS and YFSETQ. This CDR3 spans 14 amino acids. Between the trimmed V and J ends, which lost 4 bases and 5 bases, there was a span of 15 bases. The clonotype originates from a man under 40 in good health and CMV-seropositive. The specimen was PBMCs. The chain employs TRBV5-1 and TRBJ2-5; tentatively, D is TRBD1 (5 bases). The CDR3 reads CASSPRGGAETQYF. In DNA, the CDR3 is TGCGCCAGCAGCCCTCGTGGTGGGGCGGAGACCCAGTACTTC.